This T cell receptor (beta chain) was identified during a study of beta chain features in type 1 diabetes. Study-wide background: Healthy donors and patients had similar age, gender and cell yields. Overall study findings and caveats: Fewer insertions but more deletions were seen at VDJ junctions in type 1 diabetes patients. TCRB CDR3 length was moderately but significantly reduced in all four CD4+ subsets of Type 1 diabetes patients. TCRB repertoires of naive, central memory and Treg cells appeared more similar among patients than among healthy donors.

Germline V gene lookup returns CDR1 MNHNY and CDR2 SVGAGI (reference sequence). Trimming removed 5 bases at V and 5 bases at J, with 5 bases between. The CDR3 loop spans 11 amino acids. Staining for CD45RO/CCR7/CD25/CD127/CD95/CD27 allowed sorting of CD4+ naive, central memory, regulatory and stem cell-like memory cells. For this clone: Its target is unknown.

TCRB transcripts that were expressed got sequenced, as all of the isolated RNA had been reverse transcribed. Sequencing used immunoSEQ multiplex PCR; TCRdb keeps in-frame clones, though not all of them. Seen here are 25,000 to 30,000 clones, roughly 61% observed once, and the top ten hold around 2.5%. The chain employs TRBV6-6 and TRBJ2-3; no firm D call. This TCR derives from a young woman with type 1 diabetes. The sample taken for sequencing was Tregs from blood. CDR3 DNA sequence: TGTGCCAGCAGTCAGAAAGATACGCAGTATTTT. Its translation: CASSQKDTQYF.